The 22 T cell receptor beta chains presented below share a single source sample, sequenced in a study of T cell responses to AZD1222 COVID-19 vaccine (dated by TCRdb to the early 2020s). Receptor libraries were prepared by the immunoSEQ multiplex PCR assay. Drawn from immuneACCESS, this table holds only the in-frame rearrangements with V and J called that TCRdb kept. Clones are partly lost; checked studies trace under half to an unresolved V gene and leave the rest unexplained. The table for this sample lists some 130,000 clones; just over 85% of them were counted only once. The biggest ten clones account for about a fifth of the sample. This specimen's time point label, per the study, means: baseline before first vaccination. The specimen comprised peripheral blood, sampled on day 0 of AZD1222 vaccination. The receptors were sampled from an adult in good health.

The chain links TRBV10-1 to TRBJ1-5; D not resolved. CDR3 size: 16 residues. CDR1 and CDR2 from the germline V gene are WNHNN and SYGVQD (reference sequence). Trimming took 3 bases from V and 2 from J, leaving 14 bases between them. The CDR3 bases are TGCGCCAGCAGTGATAACGGGATAGTCGGCAATCAGCCCCAGCATTTT. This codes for CASSDNGIVGNQPQHF.

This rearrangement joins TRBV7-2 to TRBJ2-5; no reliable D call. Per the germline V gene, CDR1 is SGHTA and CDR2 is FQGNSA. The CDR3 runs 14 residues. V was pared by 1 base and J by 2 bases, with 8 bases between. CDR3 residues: CASSLGWGQETQYF. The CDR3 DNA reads TGTGCCAGCAGCTTAGGGTGGGGTCAAGAGACCCAGTACTTC.

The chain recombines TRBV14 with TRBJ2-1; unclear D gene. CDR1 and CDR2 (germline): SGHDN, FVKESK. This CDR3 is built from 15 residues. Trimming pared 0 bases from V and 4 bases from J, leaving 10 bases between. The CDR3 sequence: CASSQERGFYNEQFF. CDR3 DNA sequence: TGTGCCAGCAGCCAAGAACGAGGCTTTTACAATGAGCAGTTCTTC.

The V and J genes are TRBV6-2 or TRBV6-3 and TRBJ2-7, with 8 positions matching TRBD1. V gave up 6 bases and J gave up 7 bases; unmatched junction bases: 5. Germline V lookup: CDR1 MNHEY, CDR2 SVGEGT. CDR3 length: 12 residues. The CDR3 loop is CASSWTGNEQYF. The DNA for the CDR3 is TGTGCCAGCAGCTGGACAGGGAATGAGCAGTACTTC.

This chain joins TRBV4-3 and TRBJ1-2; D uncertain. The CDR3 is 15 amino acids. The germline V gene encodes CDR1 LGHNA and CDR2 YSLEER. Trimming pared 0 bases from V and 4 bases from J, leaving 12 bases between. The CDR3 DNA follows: TGCGCCAGCAGCCAAGACTTTCCGGGCCTCTATGGCTACACCTTC. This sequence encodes CASSQDFPGLYGYTF.

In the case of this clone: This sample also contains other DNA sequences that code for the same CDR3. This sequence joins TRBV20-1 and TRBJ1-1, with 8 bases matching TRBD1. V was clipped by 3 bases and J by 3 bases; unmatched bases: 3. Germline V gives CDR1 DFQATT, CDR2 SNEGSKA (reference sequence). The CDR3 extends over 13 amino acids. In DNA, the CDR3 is TGCAGTGCTAGTCGGACAGGGTACACTGAAGCTTTCTTT. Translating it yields CSASRTGYTEAFF.

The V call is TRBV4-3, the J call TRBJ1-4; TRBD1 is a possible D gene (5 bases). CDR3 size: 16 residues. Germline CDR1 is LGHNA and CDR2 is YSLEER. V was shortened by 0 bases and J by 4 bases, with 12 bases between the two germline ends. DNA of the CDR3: TGCGCCAGCAGCCAAGAGCCTCAGGGCCGTAATGAAAAACTGTTTTTT. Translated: CASSQEPQGRNEKLFF.

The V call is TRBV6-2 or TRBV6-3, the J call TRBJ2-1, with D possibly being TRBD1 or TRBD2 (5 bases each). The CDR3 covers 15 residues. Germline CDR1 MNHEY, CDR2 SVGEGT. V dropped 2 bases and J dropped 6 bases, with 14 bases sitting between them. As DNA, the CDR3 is TGTGCCAGCAGTTACGGGTGGGGGAGCCCCAATGAGCAGTTCTTC. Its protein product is CASSYGWGSPNEQFF.

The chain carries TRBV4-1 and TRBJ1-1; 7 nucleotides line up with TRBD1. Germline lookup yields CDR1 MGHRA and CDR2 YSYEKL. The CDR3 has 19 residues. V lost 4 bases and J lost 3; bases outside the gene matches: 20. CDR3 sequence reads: CASSRSRGVLLSRDTEAFF. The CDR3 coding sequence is TGCGCCAGCAGCCGCTCCAGGGGGGTTCTCTTGTCAAGGGACACTGAAGCTTTCTTT.

The CDR3 protein is CASSFTPQGFNGAFF. The CDR3 coding sequence is TGTGCCAGCAGTTTCACACCACAGGGTTTTAATGGAGCTTTCTTT. The V gene is TRBV6-5, the J gene TRBJ1-1, with D perhaps TRBD1 (6 bases). The CDR3 has 15 residues. CDR1 and CDR2 (germline): MNHEY, SVGAGI. V was shortened by 4 bases and J by 10 bases, with 22 bases between the two germline ends.

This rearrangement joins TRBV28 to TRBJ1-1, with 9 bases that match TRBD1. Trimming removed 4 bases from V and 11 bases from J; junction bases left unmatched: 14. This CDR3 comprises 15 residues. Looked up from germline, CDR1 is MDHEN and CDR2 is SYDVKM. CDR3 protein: CASSYPLGQGLQAFF. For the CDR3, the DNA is TGTGCCAGCAGTTATCCTTTGGGACAGGGACTACAGGCTTTCTTT.

Here the CDR3 reads CASSERAEFQPQHF. The CDR3 region has the DNA TGCGCCAGCAGTGAGAGGGCAGAATTCCAGCCCCAGCATTTT. The gene calls are TRBV10-2 and TRBJ1-5; D gene uncertain. Trimming removed 2 bases from V and 7 bases from J, with 12 bases in between. CDR1 WSHSY and CDR2 SAAADI come from the germline V gene. CDR3 length: 14 amino acids.

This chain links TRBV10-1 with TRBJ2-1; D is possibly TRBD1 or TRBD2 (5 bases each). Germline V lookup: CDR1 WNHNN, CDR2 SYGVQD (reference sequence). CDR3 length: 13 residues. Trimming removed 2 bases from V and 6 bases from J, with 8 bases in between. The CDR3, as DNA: TGCGCCAGCAGTGAGCTCGGGACCAATGAGCAGTTCTTC. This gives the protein CASSELGTNEQFF.

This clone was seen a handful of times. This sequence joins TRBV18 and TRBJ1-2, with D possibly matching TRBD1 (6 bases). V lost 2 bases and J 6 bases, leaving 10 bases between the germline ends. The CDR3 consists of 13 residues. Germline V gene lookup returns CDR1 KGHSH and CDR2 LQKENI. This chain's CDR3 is CASSPRDTDGYTF. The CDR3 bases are TGTGCCAGCTCACCAAGGGACACCGATGGCTACACCTTC.

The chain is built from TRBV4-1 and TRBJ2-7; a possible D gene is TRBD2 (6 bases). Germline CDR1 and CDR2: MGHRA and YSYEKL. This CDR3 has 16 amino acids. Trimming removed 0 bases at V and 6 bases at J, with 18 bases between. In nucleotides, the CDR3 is TGCGCCAGCAGCCAAGACCCGACCGGGGGTATTAGCGAGCAGTACTTC. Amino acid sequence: CASSQDPTGGISEQYF.

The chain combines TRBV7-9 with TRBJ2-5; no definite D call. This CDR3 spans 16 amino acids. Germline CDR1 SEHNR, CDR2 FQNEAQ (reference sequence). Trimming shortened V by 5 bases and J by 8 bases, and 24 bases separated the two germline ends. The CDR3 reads CASSPQGDVTKRTQYF. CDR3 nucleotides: TGTGCCAGCAGCCCTCAAGGCGACGTCACCAAGAGAACCCAGTACTTC.

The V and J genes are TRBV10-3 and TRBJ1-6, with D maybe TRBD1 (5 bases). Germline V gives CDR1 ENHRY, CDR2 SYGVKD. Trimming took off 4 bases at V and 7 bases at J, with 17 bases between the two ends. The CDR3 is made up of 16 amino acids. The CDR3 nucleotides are TGTGCCATCAGTGGGGGGGAGGCGGGGTTAAATTCACCCCTCCACTTT. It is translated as CAISGGEAGLNSPLHF.

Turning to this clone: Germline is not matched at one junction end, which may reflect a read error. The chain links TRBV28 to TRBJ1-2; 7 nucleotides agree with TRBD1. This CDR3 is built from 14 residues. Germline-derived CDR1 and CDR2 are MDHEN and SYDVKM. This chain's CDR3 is CASSLMGGTASTLF. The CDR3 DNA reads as TGTGCCAGCAGTTTAATGGGAGGGACAGCATCAACTCTTTTC.

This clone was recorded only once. The CDR3 loop reads CASSLFGAGNTIYF. The CDR3 DNA is TGTGCCAGCAGCTTATTCGGGGCTGGAAACACCATATATTTT. The chain couples TRBV13 to TRBJ1-3; D remains ambiguous. The germline CDR1 and CDR2 sequences are PRHDT and FYEKMQ (reference sequence). CDR3 length: 14 residues. V was pared by 2 bases and J by 2 bases, with 7 bases between. Supplemented by reference TRBV13 and TRBJ1-3, the full variable domain reads AAGVIQSPRHLIKEKRETATLKCYPIPRHDTVYWYQQGPGQDPQFLISFYEKMQSDKGSIPDRFSAQQFSDYHSELNMSSLELGDSALYFCASSLFGAGNTIYFGEGSWLTVV.

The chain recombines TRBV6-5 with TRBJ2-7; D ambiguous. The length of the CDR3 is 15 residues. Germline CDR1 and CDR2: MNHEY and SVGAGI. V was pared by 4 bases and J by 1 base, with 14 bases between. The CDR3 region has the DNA TGTGCCAGCAGTTCTGAATATGGCAGGTCCTACGAGCAGTACTTC. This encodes CASSSEYGRSYEQYF.

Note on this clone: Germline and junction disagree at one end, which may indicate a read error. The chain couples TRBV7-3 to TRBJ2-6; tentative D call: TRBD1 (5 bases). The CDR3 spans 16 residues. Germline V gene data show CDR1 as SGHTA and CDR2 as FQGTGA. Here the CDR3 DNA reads TGTGCCAGCAGCGTCCAAAGTGGCTCTGGGGCCAACGTCCCGACTTTC. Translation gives CASSVQSGSGANVPTF.

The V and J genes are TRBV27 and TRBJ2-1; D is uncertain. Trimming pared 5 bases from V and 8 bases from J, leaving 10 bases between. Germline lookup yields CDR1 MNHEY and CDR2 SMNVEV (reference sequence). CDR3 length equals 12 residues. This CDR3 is CASSRVPDEQFF. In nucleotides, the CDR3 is TGTGCCAGCAGTAGGGTTCCGGATGAGCAGTTCTTC.